This T cell receptor beta chain came from a study of blood T cells in healthy people across ages. For the second PCR, which ran for 7 to 11 cycles, a sample-barcoded 5' primer and a J-beta primer mix were used. TCRdb independently ran MiXCR on the 5' RACE reads; one entry per CDR3 protein. The sample has some 1.4 million distinct CDR3 sequences; 40% to 50% are singletons. The authors extracted at least 6 micrograms of total RNA per sample. Germline V gives CDR1 LGHNT, CDR2 FRNRAP. Deletions cut 7 bases from V and 4 bases from J, with 14 bases between. The CDR3 length is 14 residues. This clonotype has a count of ten or more.

Input material: blood. The gene calls are TRBV12-5 and TRBJ2-1; D ambiguous. The clonotype comes from a woman between 18 and 29 years old in good health. The CDR3 reads CASASGYAYNEQFF. The CDR3 DNA sequence: TGTGCTAGTGCTTCTGGGTATGCTTACAATGAGCAGTTCTTC.